The rows below give T cell receptor beta chains drawn from one sample of a study of neoadjuvant anti-PD-1 for oral cavity cancer. The table came from immunoSEQ multiplex PCR; TCRdb's copy has only in-frame clones and leaves some out. The repertoire includes 14,000 or so clones, 55% to 75% of them detected once, and 2.5% to 3% sits in the top ten. The input for sequencing was PBMCs, taken before nivolumab (anti-PD-1) treatment. The source of these receptors is a person aged 40 to 85 with oral cavity squamous cell carcinoma. The CDR3 runs from the conserved cysteine through the conserved F or W. A D gene is named only where the DNA matches it firmly. Not every row has a clone size; where given, it reads once, few, many or a size class.

v_gene	d_gene	j_gene	abundance	CDR3aa	CDR3nt
TRBV28	NA	TRBJ2-7	few	CASRVDGASYEQYF	TGTGCCAGCAGAGTCGACGGGGCTAGCTACGAGCAGTACTTC
TRBV27	NA	TRBJ2-7	NA	CASSSSFQGYEQYF	TGTGCCAGCAGTTCATCCTTCCAGGGGTACGAGCAGTACTTC
TRBV4-1	NA	TRBJ1-6	NA	CASSHTGSSYNSPLHF	TGCGCCAGCAGCCACACCGGCAGCTCCTATAATTCACCCCTCCACTTT
TRBV6-1	NA	TRBJ2-7	NA	CASSEAAGTSDEQYF	TGTGCCAGCAGTGAAGCGGCAGGGACTTCGGACGAGCAGTACTTC
TRBV20-1	NA	TRBJ1-1	NA	CSATGGTEAFF	TGCAGTGCTACCGGAGGCACTGAAGCTTTCTTT
TRBV15	NA	TRBJ2-1	once	CATSRVTGAEQFF	TGTGCCACCAGCAGAGTAACAGGAGCGGAGCAGTTCTTC
TRBV5-5	NA	TRBJ1-2	few	CASSLARDGYTF	TGTGCCAGCAGCTTGGCCAGGGATGGCTACACCTTC
TRBV4-1	NA	TRBJ2-2	NA	CASSSRLTGELFF	TGCGCCAGCAGCTCCCGGTTGACCGGGGAGCTGTTTTTT
TRBV30	NA	TRBJ1-2	few	CAWSEMAIHGYTF	TGTGCCTGGAGTGAAATGGCCATCCATGGCTACACCTTC
TRBV6-1	NA	TRBJ1-5	NA	CASSEDPWSSNQPQHF	TGTGCCAGCAGTGAAGATCCGTGGAGTAGCAATCAGCCCCAGCATTTT
TRBV4-2	NA	TRBJ1-1	NA	CASRPGGENTEAFF	TGTGCCAGCAGACCTGGGGGGGAGAACACTGAAGCTTTCTTT
TRBV30	NA	TRBJ1-3	few	CAWSRTRSGNTIYF	TGTGCCTGGAGTCGTACACGTTCTGGAAACACCATATATTTT
TRBV28	NA	TRBJ2-2	NA	CASSSAKNTGELFF	TGTGCCAGCAGTTCCGCTAAGAACACCGGGGAGCTGTTTTTT
TRBV27	NA	TRBJ1-1	NA	CASNAGGRNTEAFF	TGTGCCAGCAACGCGGGGGGTAGAAACACTGAAGCTTTCTTT
TRBV19	NA	TRBJ1-4	NA	CASSMLDRRAEKLFF	TGTGCCAGTAGTATGCTGGACCGCAGGGCTGAAAAACTGTTTTTT
TRBV11-2	NA	TRBJ2-1	NA	CASSRPGSYNEQFF	TGTGCCAGCAGCCGTCCGGGCTCCTACAATGAGCAGTTCTTC
TRBV19	NA	TRBJ1-5	few	CASRLTGNNQPQHF	TGTGCCAGCAGACTGACAGGAAACAATCAGCCCCAGCATTTT
TRBV7-9	TRBD1	TRBJ2-7	NA	CASQDRYYEQYF	TGTGCCAGCCAGGACAGGTACTACGAGCAGTACTTC
TRBV4-2	NA	TRBJ2-5	NA	CASSQTGAQETQYF	TGTGCCAGCAGCCAAACGGGCGCGCAAGAGACCCAGTACTTC
TRBV15	TRBD1	TRBJ2-3	NA	CATSRGRDRGTDTQYF	TGTGCCACCAGCAGAGGCCGGGACAGGGGCACAGATACGCAGTATTTT
TRBV29-1	NA	TRBJ2-7	NA	CSVDTGKDREQYF	TGCAGCGTTGATACAGGGAAGGATCGCGAGCAGTACTTC
TRBV5-5	NA	TRBJ2-5	NA	CASSNGVGLSQETQYF	TGTGCCAGCAGCAACGGCGTAGGACTCAGCCAAGAGACCCAGTACTTC
TRBV9	TRBD2	TRBJ2-3	NA	CASSPAGGGGTDTQYF	TGTGCCAGCAGCCCCGCGGGAGGGGGGGGCACAGATACGCAGTATTTT
TRBV7-9	NA	TRBJ1-2	NA	CASSPNAGNYGYTF	TGTGCCAGCAGCCCAAATGCAGGAAACTATGGCTACACCTTC
TRBV7-8	TRBD1	TRBJ1-5	NA	CASSSGQGYQPQHF	TGTGCCAGCAGCTCGGGACAGGGATATCAGCCCCAGCATTTT
TRBV27	NA	TRBJ2-7	few	CASSLSVGVWAYEQYF	TGTGCCAGCAGTTTATCTGTCGGGGTTTGGGCCTACGAGCAGTACTTC
TRBV25-1	NA	TRBJ2-7	few	CASSVPGTDEQYF	TGTGCCAGCAGTGTTCCGGGGACGGACGAGCAGTACTTC
TRBV5-1	NA	TRBJ2-7	NA	CASSEPGTYEQYF	TGCGCCAGCAGCGAACCGGGTACCTACGAGCAGTACTTC
TRBV7-9	NA	TRBJ2-1	NA	CASSRLQGKYNEQFF	TGTGCCAGCAGCCGATTACAGGGAAAATACAATGAGCAGTTCTTC
TRBV4-1	TRBD1	TRBJ1-5	NA	CASSQPRQGSNQPQHF	TGCGCCAGCAGCCAACCGAGACAGGGAAGCAATCAGCCCCAGCATTTT
TRBV30	NA	TRBJ1-4	NA	CAWSVRLGLNEKLFF	TGTGCCTGGAGTGTACGACTGGGGCTTAATGAAAAACTGTTTTTT
TRBV28	NA	TRBJ1-3	NA	CASSLYGTLGNTIYF	TGTGCCAGCAGTCTCTACGGGACCCTAGGAAACACCATATATTTT
TRBV7-9	TRBD1	TRBJ1-3	few	CASSLAGTDSGNTIYF	TGTGCCAGCAGCTTAGCTGGGACAGACTCTGGAAACACCATATATTTT
TRBV5-1	TRBD1	TRBJ2-2	NA	CASSRRTGDTGELFF	TGCGCCAGCAGCCGACGGACAGGGGACACCGGGGAGCTGTTTTTT
TRBV9	NA	TRBJ1-1	few	CASSVGGWNTEAFF	TGTGCCAGCAGCGTAGGGGGGTGGAACACTGAAGCTTTCTTT
TRBV19	NA	TRBJ1-5	few	CASRDFLGGNQPQHF	TGTGCCAGTAGGGATTTTCTGGGGGGCAATCAGCCCCAGCATTTT
TRBV6-5	TRBD1	TRBJ1-1	NA	CASSAGTENTEAFF	TGTGCCAGCAGTGCCGGGACAGAGAACACTGAAGCTTTCTTT
TRBV7-9	NA	TRBJ2-2	NA	CATVGQGRTGELFF	TGTGCCACCGTGGGGCAGGGAAGGACCGGGGAGCTGTTTTTT
TRBV30	NA	TRBJ2-7	NA	CAWSVGIGSPYEQYF	TGTGCCTGGAGTGTAGGTATCGGAAGCCCCTACGAGCAGTACTTC
TRBV4-1	TRBD2	TRBJ2-7	NA	CASSQIMPRLAGSYEQYF	TGCGCCAGCAGCCAGATAATGCCTCGACTAGCGGGGTCCTACGAGCAGTACTTC
TRBV9	NA	TRBJ1-1	few	CASSVGDGTEAFF	TGTGCCAGCAGCGTTGGGGACGGCACTGAAGCTTTCTTT